The T cell receptor beta chain described here comes from a study of early T cells in non-severe SARS-CoV-2 infection. Background on the study: Sequencing of bulk RNA from unsorted whole blood was done, without chain pairing.

TCRdb reprocessed the 5' RACE reads via MiXCR and lists one record per CDR3 protein. Of over 25,000 distinct CDR3 sequences in the sample, around 7% were seen once. Study outcomes and limitations: Using VDJdb, the matching emphasized anti-spike CD8 responses while missing private and CD4 specificities.

Germline assignment: CDR1 DFQATT and CDR2 SNEGSKA (reference sequence). The CDR3 has 15 residues. Deletions cut 0 bases from V and 0 bases from J, with 10 bases between. This clonotype was recorded many times. Its antigen is still unknown. This sequence joins TRBV20-1 and TRBJ2-3; D unresolved. Sequenced material: whole blood. The receptor was isolated from an adult who was a healthcare worker with PCR-confirmed SARS-CoV-2 infection or an uninfected control (not recorded which). Here the CDR3 DNA reads TGCAGTGCTAGAGATGCATCTCGGAGCACAGATACGCAGTATTTT. Amino acids: CSARDASRSTDTQYF.